The 11 T cell receptor beta chains below all came from one sample that was sequenced in a study of beta chain features in type 1 diabetes. The authors reverse transcribed all of the isolated RNA, so sequencing captured expressed TCRB transcripts. Assay: immunoSEQ multiplex PCR; the TCRdb copy retains only in-frame clones and omits some. The sample consists of approximately 150,000 clones, over 7.5% of them appearing once. The sample consisted of central memory CD4+ T cells from blood. These receptors were taken from a woman younger than 30 in good health.

The chain combines TRBV28 with TRBJ1-4, with 9 bases lining up with TRBD1. After removal of 7 bases from V and 6 bases from J, the junction contained 6 bases not matched to a gene. Per the germline V gene, CDR1 is MDHEN and CDR2 is SYDVKM. The CDR3 spans 14 residues. For the CDR3, the DNA is TGTGCCAGCACTACAGGGGGCGCGGATGAAAAACTGTTTTTT. Translating gives CASTTGGADEKLFF.

This clone has more than one count but fewer than ten. The chain is built from TRBV29-1 and TRBJ1-3, with no clear D. CDR1 is SQVTM and CDR2 is ANQGSEA in the germline V gene. The CDR3 sequence is 13 residues long. V was pared by 4 bases and J by 0 bases, with 7 bases between. This CDR3 reads CSVVFNSGNTIYF. Here the CDR3 DNA reads TGCAGCGTTGTGTTCAACTCTGGAAACACCATATATTTT.

The chain recombines TRBV11-1 with TRBJ2-3, with 14 bases identical to TRBD2. The CDR3 totals 18 residues. The germline V gene has CDR1 SGHAT and CDR2 FQDESV (reference sequence). Losses at the gene ends were 4 bases for V and 2 bases for J; bases not matched to a gene: 8. The CDR3 is CASSSQGTSGRATDTQYF. The CDR3 nucleotides read TGTGCCAGCAGCTCTCAGGGGACTAGCGGGAGAGCCACAGATACGCAGTATTTT.

This clone was counted a few times. V gene TRBV7-9 combines with J gene TRBJ1-1; D is uncertain. The V gene's germline CDR1 is SEHNR and CDR2 FQNEAQ (reference sequence). This CDR3 has 14 residues. The ends were cut back, 3 bases at V and 3 bases at J, with 11 bases in the middle. Here the CDR3 DNA reads TGTGCCAGCAGCTTCCAAACCCGGGACACTGAAGCTTTCTTT. Translating it yields CASSFQTRDTEAFF.

The chain recombines TRBV5-6 with TRBJ2-7, with TRBD1 matching 10 bases. CDR3 length: 15 residues. The germline V gene has CDR1 SGHDT and CDR2 YYEEEE. V lost 0 bases, J lost 8 bases, and 8 bases stayed unmatched. The CDR3 region is CASSLATTGGVQQYF. In DNA, the CDR3 is TGTGCCAGCAGCTTGGCCACGACAGGGGGCGTCCAGCAGTACTTC. Using reference TRBV5-6 and TRBJ2-7 for the parts outside the CDR3, the full variable domain is DAGVTQSPTHLIKTRGQQVTLRCSPKSGHDTVSWYQQALGQGPQFIFQYYEEEERQRGNFPDRFSGHQFPNYSSELNVNALLLGDSALYLCASSLATTGGVQQYFGPGTRLTVT.

The rearrangement joins TRBV7-2 to TRBJ1-2, with a tentative D call TRBD1 (5 bases). V was pared by 2 bases and J by 4 bases, with 11 bases between. Germline assignment: CDR1 SGHTA and CDR2 FQGNSA. The CDR3 consists of 14 residues. The CDR3 DNA reads TGTGCCAGCAGCTTACAGGGCTCTCCCTATGGCTACACCTTC. Protein sequence: CASSLQGSPYGYTF.

This chain links TRBV5-4 with TRBJ2-1; D gene unclear. Germline V gives CDR1 SGHNT, CDR2 YYREEE (reference sequence). Trimming left V 0 bases short and J 12 bases short, with 13 bases between. This CDR3 region has 13 residues. In DNA form, the CDR3 reads TGTGCCAGCAGCTTGGAAGATCGGGTCTTGCAGTTCTTC. Protein: CASSLEDRVLQFF.

The chain links TRBV30 to TRBJ1-2, with 7 bases lining up with TRBD1. This CDR3 region has 13 residues. The germline V gene encodes CDR1 GTSNPN and CDR2 SVGIG (reference sequence). The junction had 8 bases not matched to a gene; V was cut back by 6 bases and J by 4 bases. CDR3 in DNA: TGTGCCTGTCAAAAGGGGGCGGTCTATGGCTACACCTTC. It specifies CACQKGAVYGYTF.

This clone was recorded a few times. The chain recombines TRBV28 with TRBJ2-7; maybe TRBD1 (6 bases). The CDR3 has 14 amino acids. V lost 8 bases, J lost 0 bases, and 14 bases lay in between. Germline assignment: CDR1 MDHEN and CDR2 SYDVKM. The CDR3 sequence: CASRLRGTSYEQYF. The CDR3 bases are TGTGCCAGCCGCCTCAGGGGCACCTCCTACGAGCAGTACTTC.

This clone appeared a few times. CDR3 bases: TGTGCCAGCAGTTTATCCGGGAGAAGTTGGGAGACCCAGTACTTC. Protein: CASSLSGRSWETQYF. V gene TRBV27 combines with J gene TRBJ2-5; weak D call: TRBD2 (6 bases). Germline lookup yields CDR1 MNHEY and CDR2 SMNVEV (reference sequence). The V gene lost 0 bases and the J gene lost 5 bases, with 13 bases spanning the gap. This CDR3 has 15 residues.

This rearrangement joins TRBV5-1 to TRBJ1-1; D not certain. V was trimmed by 4 bases and J by 1 base, leaving 11 bases between them. Germline V gives CDR1 SGHRS, CDR2 YFSETQ. The CDR3 is 14 residues long. The CDR3 reads CASSPDKANTEAFF. Written as DNA, the CDR3 is TGCGCCAGCAGCCCCGACAAGGCGAACACTGAAGCTTTCTTT. The full variable domain, rest sourced from reference TRBV5-1 and TRBJ1-1, is KAGVTQTPRYLIKTRGQQVTLSCSPISGHRSVSWYQQTPGQGLQFLFEYFSETQRNKGNFPGRFSGRQFSNSRSEMNVSTLELGDSALYLCASSPDKANTEAFFGQGTRLTVV.